This T cell receptor beta chain was retrieved from a study of blood T cell repertoires in COVID-19. On the study more broadly: Researchers got acute and convalescent COVID-19 samples from the United States, Italy and Spain.

The CDR3 has 12 amino acids. Between the trimmed V and J ends, which lost 0 bases and 10 bases, there was a span of 10 bases. Per the germline V gene, CDR1 is GTSNPN and CDR2 is SVGIG (reference sequence). The table came from immunoSEQ multiplex PCR; TCRdb's copy has only in-frame clones and leaves some out. The sample includes 200,000 to 250,000 clones, about 84% of them seen just once. Sequencing was performed on peripheral blood. The chain joins TRBV30 to TRBJ2-1; D is undetermined. The TCR comes from a human donor in a cohort sampled during active COVID-19. CDR3 amino acids: CAWSVGGREQFF. In nucleotides, the CDR3 is TGTGCCTGGAGTGTAGGCGGAAGGGAGCAGTTCTTC.